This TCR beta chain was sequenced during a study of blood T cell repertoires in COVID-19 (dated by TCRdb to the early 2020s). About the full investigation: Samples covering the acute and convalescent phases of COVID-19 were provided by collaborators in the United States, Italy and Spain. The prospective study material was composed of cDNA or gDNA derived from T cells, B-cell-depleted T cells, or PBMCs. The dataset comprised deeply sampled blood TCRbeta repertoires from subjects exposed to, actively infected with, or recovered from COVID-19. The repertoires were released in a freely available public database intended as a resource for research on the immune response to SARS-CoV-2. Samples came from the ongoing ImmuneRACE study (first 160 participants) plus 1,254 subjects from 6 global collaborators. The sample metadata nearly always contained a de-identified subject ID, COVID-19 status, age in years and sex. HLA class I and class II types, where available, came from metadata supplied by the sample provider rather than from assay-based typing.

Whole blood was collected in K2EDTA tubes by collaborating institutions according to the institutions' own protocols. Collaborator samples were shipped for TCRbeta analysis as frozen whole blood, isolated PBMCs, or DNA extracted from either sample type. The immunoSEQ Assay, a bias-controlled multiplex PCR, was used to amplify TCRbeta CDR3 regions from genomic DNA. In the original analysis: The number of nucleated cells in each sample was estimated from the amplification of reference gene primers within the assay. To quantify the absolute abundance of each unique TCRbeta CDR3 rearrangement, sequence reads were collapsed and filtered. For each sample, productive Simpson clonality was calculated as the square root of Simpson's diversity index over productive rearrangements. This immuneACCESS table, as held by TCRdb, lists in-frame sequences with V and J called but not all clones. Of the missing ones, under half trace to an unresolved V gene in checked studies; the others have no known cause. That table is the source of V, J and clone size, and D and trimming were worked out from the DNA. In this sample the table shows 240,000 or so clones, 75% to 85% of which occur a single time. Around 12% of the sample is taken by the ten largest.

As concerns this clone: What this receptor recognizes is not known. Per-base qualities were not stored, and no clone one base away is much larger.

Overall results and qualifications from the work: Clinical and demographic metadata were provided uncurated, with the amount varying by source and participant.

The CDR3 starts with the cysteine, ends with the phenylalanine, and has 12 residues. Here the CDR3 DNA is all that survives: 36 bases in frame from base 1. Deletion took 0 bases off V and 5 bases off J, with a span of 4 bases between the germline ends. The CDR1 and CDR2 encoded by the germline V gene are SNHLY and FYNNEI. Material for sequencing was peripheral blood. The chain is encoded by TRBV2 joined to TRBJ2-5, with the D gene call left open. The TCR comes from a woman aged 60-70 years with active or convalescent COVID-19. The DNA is TGTGCCAGCAGTGAAGCGGGCGAGACCCAGTACTTC. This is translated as CASSEAGETQYF.